The sequence of this TCR beta chain was determined in a study of cytotoxic CD8 clonotypes in ibrutinib-treated CLL. In germline, CDR1 is SNHLY, CDR2 FYNNEI. The CDR3 extends over 13 amino acids. The ends were cut back, 5 bases at V and 3 bases at J, with 11 bases in the middle. Investigators sought sequencing depths of between 1 in 200,000 and 1 in 1 million T cells. Profiling relied on immunoSEQ multiplex PCR, and the TCRdb table lists in-frame clones only, not all of them. The table shows approximately 280,000 clones, with approximately 76% occurring only once. This chain links TRBV2 with TRBJ2-7, with D tentatively TRBD1 (5 bases). This receptor was identified in a human donor with chronic lymphocytic leukemia. The material sequenced was PBMCs, taken at disease progression, from a patient treated with ibrutinib. The DNA of the CDR3 is TGTGCCAGCAGTACGACAGTTAACTACGAGCAGTACTTC. Its protein product is CASSTTVNYEQYF.